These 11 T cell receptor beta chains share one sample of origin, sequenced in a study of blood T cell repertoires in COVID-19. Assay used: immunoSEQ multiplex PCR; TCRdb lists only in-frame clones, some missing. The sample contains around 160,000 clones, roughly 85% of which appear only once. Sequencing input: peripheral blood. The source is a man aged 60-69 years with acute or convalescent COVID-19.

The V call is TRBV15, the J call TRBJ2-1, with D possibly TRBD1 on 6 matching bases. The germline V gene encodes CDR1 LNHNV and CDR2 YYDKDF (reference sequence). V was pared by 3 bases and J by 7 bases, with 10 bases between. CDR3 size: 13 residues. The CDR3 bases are TGTGCCACCAGCAGCGCCAGGGGAAATGAGCAGTTCTTC. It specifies CATSSARGNEQFF.

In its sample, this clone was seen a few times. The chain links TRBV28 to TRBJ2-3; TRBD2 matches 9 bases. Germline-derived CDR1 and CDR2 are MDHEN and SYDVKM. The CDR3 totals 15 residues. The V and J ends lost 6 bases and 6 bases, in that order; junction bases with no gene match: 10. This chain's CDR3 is CASRYSGSNGDTQYF. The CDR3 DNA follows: TGTGCCAGCAGGTATAGCGGGAGTAACGGGGATACGCAGTATTTT.

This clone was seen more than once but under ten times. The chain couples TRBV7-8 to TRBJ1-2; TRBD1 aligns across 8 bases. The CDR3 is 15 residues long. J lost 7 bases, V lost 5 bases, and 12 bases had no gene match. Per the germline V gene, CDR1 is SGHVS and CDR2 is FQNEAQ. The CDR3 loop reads CASSRDRGWSGGYTF. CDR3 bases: TGTGCCAGCAGCCGAGACAGGGGTTGGAGCGGTGGCTACACCTTC.

The CDR3 coding sequence is TGTGCCAGCAGCCCGGGACAGGAATCTTATAGCAATCAGCCCCAGCATTTT. As protein: CASSPGQESYSNQPQHF. This sequence joins TRBV5-8 and TRBJ1-5, with 8 nucleotides matching TRBD1. The V gene end was trimmed by 4 bases and the J gene end by 0 bases; junction bases not matched to a gene: 9. This CDR3 spans 17 amino acids. In germline, CDR1 is SGHTS, CDR2 YDEGEE.

This CDR3 reads CASSTFGGSSYNEQFF. In DNA form, the CDR3 reads TGTGCCAGCAGTACCTTCGGCGGAAGCTCCTACAATGAGCAGTTCTTC. V and J are TRBV27 and TRBJ2-1, with D hard to call. The CDR3 has 16 residues. V was cut by 5 bases and J by 0 bases, with 14 bases left in between. Germline CDR1 MNHEY, CDR2 SMNVEV (reference sequence).

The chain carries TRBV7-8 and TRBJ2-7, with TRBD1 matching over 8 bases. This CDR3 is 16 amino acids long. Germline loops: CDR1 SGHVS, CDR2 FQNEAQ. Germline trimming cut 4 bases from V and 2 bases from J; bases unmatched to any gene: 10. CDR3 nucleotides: TGTGCCAGCAGCTCCCCCGGACAGGGCTCGACCTACGAGCAGTACTTC. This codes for CASSSPGQGSTYEQYF.

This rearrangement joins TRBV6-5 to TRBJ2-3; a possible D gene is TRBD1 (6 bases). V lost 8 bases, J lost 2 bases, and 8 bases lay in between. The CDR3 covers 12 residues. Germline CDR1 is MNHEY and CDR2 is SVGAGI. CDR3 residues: CASGDTTDTQYF. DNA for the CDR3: TGTGCCAGCGGGGACACCACAGATACGCAGTATTTT.

The CDR3 here is CASTEEGTASSYEQYF. In nucleotides, the CDR3 is TGTGCCAGCACCGAGGAGGGGACGGCGAGCTCCTACGAGCAGTACTTC. The V call is TRBV11-2, the J call TRBJ2-7, with D tentatively TRBD2 (6 bases). The CDR3 has 16 residues. Germline-derived CDR1 and CDR2 are SGHAT and FQNNGV. V was pared by 7 bases and J by 0 bases, with 19 bases between.

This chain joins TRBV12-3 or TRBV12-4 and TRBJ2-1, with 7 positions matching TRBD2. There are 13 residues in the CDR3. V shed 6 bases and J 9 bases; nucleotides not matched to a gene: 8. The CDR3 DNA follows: TGTGCCAGCAGATTTACTAGCGTCGGTGAGCAGTTCTTC. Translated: CASRFTSVGEQFF.

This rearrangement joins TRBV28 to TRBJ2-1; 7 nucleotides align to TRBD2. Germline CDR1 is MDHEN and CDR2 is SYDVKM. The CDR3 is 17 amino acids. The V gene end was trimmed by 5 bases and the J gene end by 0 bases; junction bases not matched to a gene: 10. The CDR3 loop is CASSPHTGGSSYNEQFF. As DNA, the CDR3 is TGTGCCAGCAGTCCCCACACTGGCGGGAGCTCCTACAATGAGCAGTTCTTC.

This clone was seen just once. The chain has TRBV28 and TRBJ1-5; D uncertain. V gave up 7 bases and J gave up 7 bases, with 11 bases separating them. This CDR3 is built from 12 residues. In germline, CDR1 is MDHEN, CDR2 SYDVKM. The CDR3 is CASTPVGQPQHF. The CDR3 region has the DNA TGTGCCAGCACCCCCGTGGGCCAGCCCCAGCATTTT.